Reported below is one T cell receptor beta chain. Likely unrecorded immune exposures existed in these nominally healthy donors. This sample was taken from a study of cytomegalovirus exposure and HLA in healthy donors. Amplification used 60 Vbeta primers and 13 Jbeta primers. TCRdb's copy holds only in-frame clones and misses some; the assay was immunoSEQ multiplex PCR. The profile shows about 95,000 clones, less than 85% of them singletons. The sequenced sample consisted of PBMCs. The sequence was obtained from a young man in good health and CMV-seropositive.

The CDR3 nucleotides read TGTGCCAGCAGTGAAGCTAGCGGGGCGAGCACAGATACGCAGTATTTT. Translating it yields CASSEASGASTDTQYF. The rearrangement uses TRBV2 and TRBJ2-3; 8 bases agree with TRBD2. The trim removed 0 bases at V and 0 bases at J, leaving 2 bases unmatched. CDR1 SNHLY and CDR2 FYNNEI come from the germline V gene. CDR3 length equals 16 residues.